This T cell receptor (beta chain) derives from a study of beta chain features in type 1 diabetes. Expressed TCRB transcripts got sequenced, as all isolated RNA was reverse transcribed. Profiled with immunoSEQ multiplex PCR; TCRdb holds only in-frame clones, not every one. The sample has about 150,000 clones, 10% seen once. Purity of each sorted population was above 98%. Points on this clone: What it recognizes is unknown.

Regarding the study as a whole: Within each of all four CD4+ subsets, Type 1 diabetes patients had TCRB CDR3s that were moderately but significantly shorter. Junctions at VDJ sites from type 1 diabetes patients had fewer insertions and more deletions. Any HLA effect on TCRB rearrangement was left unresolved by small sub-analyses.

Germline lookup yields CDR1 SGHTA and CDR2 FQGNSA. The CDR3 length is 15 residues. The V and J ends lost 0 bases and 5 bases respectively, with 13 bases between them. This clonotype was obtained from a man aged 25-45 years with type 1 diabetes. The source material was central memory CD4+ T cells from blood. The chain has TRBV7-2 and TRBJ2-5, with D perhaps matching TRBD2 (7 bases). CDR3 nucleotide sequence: TGTGCCAGCAGCTTAGCGTTAGGGGGAGGGGAGACCCAGTACTTC. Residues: CASSLALGGGETQYF.